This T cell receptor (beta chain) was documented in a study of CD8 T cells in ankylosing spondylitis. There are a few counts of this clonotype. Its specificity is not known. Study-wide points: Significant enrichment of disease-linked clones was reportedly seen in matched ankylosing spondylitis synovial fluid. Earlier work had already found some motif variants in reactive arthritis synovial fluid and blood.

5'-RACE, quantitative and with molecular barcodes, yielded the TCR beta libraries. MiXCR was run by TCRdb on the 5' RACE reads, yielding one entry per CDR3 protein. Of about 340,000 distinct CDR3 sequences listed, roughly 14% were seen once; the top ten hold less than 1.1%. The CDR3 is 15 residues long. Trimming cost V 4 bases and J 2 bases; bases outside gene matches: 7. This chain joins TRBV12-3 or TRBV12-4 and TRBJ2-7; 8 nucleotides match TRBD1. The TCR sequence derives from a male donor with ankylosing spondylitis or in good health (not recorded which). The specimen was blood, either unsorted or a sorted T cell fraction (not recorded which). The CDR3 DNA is TGTGCCAGCAGTTCGTCAGGACAGGGTGCCTACGAGCAGTACTTC. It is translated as CASSSSGQGAYEQYF.